A single sample gave rise to the 22 T cell receptor beta chains below, sequenced in a study of molecular identifiers for immune sequencing clone quantification listed by TCRdb under 2018. The library came from PCR. TCRdb lists the instrument as Illumina HiSeq 4000. Starting from the raw public reads, TCRdb applied fastp trimming at Q25, assembled clones with MiXCR and retained in-frame beta chains. Under each unique CDR3 protein, matching rows form one entry showing the most common genes and DNA. The sample data list tens of thousands of distinct CDR3 sequences, and 19% of these were observed just once. The top ten hold about 1% of the sample. The sample comprised naive CD8+ T cells from blood, with Jurkat cell RNA spiked in. The meaning of the sample's cell subset or site label: FACS-sorted CD8+CD4-CCR7+CD45RA+ naive T cells. All receptors derive from a human donor in good health. Some libraries in this study had Jurkat cell RNA spiked in.

This chain links TRBV20-1 with TRBJ1-1; D might be TRBD1 (5 bases). The germline V gene encodes CDR1 DFQATT and CDR2 SNEGSKA (reference sequence). The V gene lost 4 bases and the J gene lost 2 bases, with 11 bases spanning the gap. The CDR3 has 13 residues. CDR3 DNA: TGCAGTGCTACGACAGAGATCAACACTGAAGCTTTCTTT. Translating gives CSATTEINTEAFF.

This clonotype showed up many times. This chain uses TRBV20-1 with TRBJ2-7; perhaps D is TRBD1 or TRBD2 (5 bases each). CDR3 length equals 12 residues. CDR1 DFQATT and CDR2 SNEGSKA come from the germline V gene (reference sequence). V was shortened by 8 bases and J by 0 bases, with 11 bases between the two germline ends. CDR3 coding DNA: TGCAGTTCCCGGGACGGCTCCTACGAGCAGTACTTC. It is translated as CSSRDGSYEQYF.

This clonotype was seen many times. J is TRBJ2-1 and V is TRBV28, with a tentative D call TRBD1 (6 bases). Germline V gene data show CDR1 as MDHEN and CDR2 as SYDVKM. V dropped 6 bases and J dropped 9 bases, with 15 bases sitting between them. There are 13 residues in the CDR3. For the CDR3, the DNA is TGTGCCAGCAGCCCTTATGGGGGCGGTGAGCAGTTCTTC. Its protein is CASSPYGGGEQFF.

This clonotype is labeled as medium-sized (0.01 to 0.1%). J is TRBJ2-3 and V is TRBV20-1; 12 nucleotides align to TRBD2. There are 16 residues in the CDR3. Per germline, CDR1 DFQATT and CDR2 SNEGSKA (reference sequence). V was pared by 4 bases and J by 1 base, with 6 bases of the junction left unmatched. In nucleotides, the CDR3 is TGCAGTGCTAATCTAGCGGGAGGGCCTGGCACAGATACGCAGTATTTT. Translating gives CSANLAGGPGTDTQYF.

Many counts were recorded for this clonotype. The chain combines TRBV6-5 with TRBJ1-1, with a tentative D call TRBD1 (6 bases). Germline V gives CDR1 MNHEY, CDR2 SVGAGI. The CDR3 covers 14 residues. V was shortened by 6 bases and J by 1 base, with 12 bases between the two germline ends. CDR3 in amino acids: CASSSGHSNTEAFF. DNA for the CDR3: TGTGCCAGCAGCTCGGGACACTCGAACACTGAAGCTTTCTTT.

Many counts were recorded for this clonotype. This chain uses TRBV6-6 with TRBJ1-1, with D maybe TRBD1 (5 bases). CDR3 length: 13 residues. Germline CDR1 and CDR2: MNHNY and SVGAGI (reference sequence). V gave up 3 bases and J gave up 5 bases, with 10 bases separating them. CDR3 protein: CASSYGGGTEAFF. CDR3 bases: TGTGCCAGCAGTTATGGGGGGGGAACTGAAGCTTTCTTT.

CDR3 loop: CATSRETAQETQYF. DNA of the CDR3: TGTGCCACCAGCAGAGAGACAGCCCAAGAGACCCAGTACTTC. The chain is built from TRBV15 and TRBJ2-5; maybe TRBD1 (5 bases). V was clipped by 0 bases and J by 1 base, with 6 bases between them. Per the germline V gene, CDR1 is LNHNV and CDR2 is YYDKDF (reference sequence). The CDR3 is made up of 14 amino acids. Full variable domain (remainder filled in from reference TRBV15 and TRBJ2-5): DAMVIQNPRYQVTQFGKPVTLSCSQTLNHNVMYWYQQKSSQAPKLLFHYYDKDFNNEADTPDNFQSRRPNTSFCFLDIRSPGLGDTAMYLCATSRETAQETQYFGPGTRLLVL.

This clonotype was seen only a few times. The junction differs from germline at one of its ends, possibly a read error. The rearrangement links TRBV5-3 to TRBJ2-7; 9 bases line up with TRBD2. TRBV5-3 is sorted into the ORF group, with uncertain function. This CDR3 has 15 residues. The CDR3 protein is CASSWGTAGGYEQYF. For the CDR3, the DNA is TGTGCCAGCAGCTGGGGCACGGCGGGAGGGTACGAGCAGTACTTC.

This CDR3 reads CASSQDRAVSGANVLTF. The CDR3 bases are TGCGCCAGCAGCCAAGATCGGGCAGTCTCTGGGGCCAACGTCCTGACTTTC. V is TRBV4-3 and J is TRBJ2-6; D uncertain. Germline CDR1 reads LGHNA; CDR2 reads YSLEER. V dropped 0 bases and J dropped 0 bases, with 9 bases sitting between them. The CDR3 sequence is 17 residues long.

The table lists this clonotype with many counts. The chain carries TRBV25-1 and TRBJ1-5; D is ambiguous. The CDR3 consists of 10 residues. With 8 bases removed from V and 5 bases from J, the gap between germline ends came to 4 bases. The germline gives CDR1 MGHDK, CDR2 SYGVNS. CDR3 residues: CASGDQPQHF. The CDR3 DNA reads TGTGCCAGCGGCGATCAGCCCCAGCATTTT.

This clonotype was counted a few times. The germline gene is not matched at one end of the junction; a read error may be the cause. The chain carries TRBV6-2 or TRBV6-3 and TRBJ2-7; 10 bases line up with TRBD2. The length of the CDR3 is 14 residues. CDR1 is MNHEY and CDR2 is SVGEGT in the germline V gene. The CDR3 sequence is CASKIAGGSYEQCF. The CDR3 DNA reads as TGTGCCAGCAAGATAGCGGGGGGCTCCTACGAGCAGTGCTTC.

This clonotype appeared a few times. CDR3 sequence: CASSYSMDRGELFF. For the CDR3, the DNA is TGTGCCAGCAGTTACTCTATGGATAGGGGGGAGCTGTTTTTT. The chain joins TRBV6-5 to TRBJ2-2; unclear D gene. The CDR3 covers 14 residues. CDR1 is MNHEY and CDR2 is SVGAGI in the germline V gene. Trimming took 0 bases from V and 8 from J, leaving 10 bases between them.

This clonotype was detected only a few times. This chain links TRBV12-3 or TRBV12-4 with TRBJ1-1; possible D gene TRBD1, 5 bases. CDR3 length: 13 residues. V was clipped by 3 bases and J by 5 bases, with 10 bases between them. CDR3: CASSFGGGTEAFF. The CDR3 DNA sequence: TGTGCCAGCAGTTTCGGGGGTGGGACTGAAGCTTTCTTT.

Many counts were recorded for this clonotype. This chain links TRBV7-9 with TRBJ2-5; no definite D call. CDR1 and CDR2 (germline): SEHNR, FQNEAQ (reference sequence). V was trimmed by 5 bases and J by 3 bases, leaving 10 bases between them. This CDR3 has 13 amino acids. The CDR3 loop reads CASSDAVKETQYF. The DNA for the CDR3 is TGTGCCAGCAGCGACGCCGTAAAAGAGACCCAGTACTTC.

This clonotype came up many times. The genes are TRBV7-9 and TRBJ2-1, with 14 nucleotides matching TRBD2. CDR1 SEHNR and CDR2 FQNEAQ come from the germline V gene (reference sequence). This CDR3 spans 16 amino acids. Trimming took 5 bases from V and 6 from J; bases not matched to a gene: 6. The CDR3 nucleotides are TGTGCCAGCAGCCTACGACTAGCGGGAGGGCTCAATGAGCAGTTCTTC. It yields the protein CASSLRLAGGLNEQFF.

In its sample, this clonotype ranks as medium-sized. The V gene is TRBV30, the J gene TRBJ1-1; possibly TRBD1 for D (5 bases). Germline assignment: CDR1 GTSNPN and CDR2 SVGIG (reference sequence). This CDR3 comprises 13 residues. CDR3: CAQGVSVGTEAFF. CDR3 in DNA: TGTGCTCAAGGGGTTTCGGTAGGCACTGAAGCTTTCTTT.

Concerning this clonotype itself: Since a much larger clone is just one base distant, this may be a read error. The rearrangement joins TRBV27 to TRBJ2-7; D possibly corresponds to TRBD2 (6 bases). The germline CDR1 and CDR2 sequences are MNHEY and SMNVEV (reference sequence). The CDR3 has 14 residues. Trimming pared 5 bases from V and 7 bases from J, leaving 18 bases between. CDR3 in DNA: TGTGCCAGCAGTCTTAATGTCGGAGGGCAGGAGCAGTACTTC. It translates to CASSLNVGGQEQYF.

Details on this clonotype: This may come from a read error, since a much larger clone is one base off. The gene calls are TRBV6-6 and TRBJ2-1, with D tentatively TRBD1 (6 bases). The CDR3 loop spans 19 amino acids. V gave up 2 bases and J gave up 0 bases, with 20 bases separating them. CDR1 and CDR2 from the germline V gene are MNHNY and SVGAGI (reference sequence). Here the CDR3 DNA reads TGTGCCAGCAGTTACCTCCCGGGCCACAGGGACAACTCCTACAATGAGCAGTTCTTC. As protein: CASSYLPGHRDNSYNEQFF.

The gene calls are TRBV28 and TRBJ2-2; 12 nucleotides match TRBD2. After removal of 5 bases from V and 5 bases from J, the junction contained 12 bases not matched to a gene. Germline assignment: CDR1 MDHEN and CDR2 SYDVKM. This CDR3 has 18 residues. The CDR3 sequence: CASSIRLAGASGTGELFF. The CDR3 bases are TGTGCCAGCAGTATCCGACTAGCGGGAGCCTCCGGGACCGGGGAGCTGTTTTTT. Complete variable domain (other parts from reference TRBV28 and TRBJ2-2): DVKVTQSSRYLVKRTGEKVFLECVQDMDHENMFWYRQDPGLGLRLIYFSYDVKMKEKGDIPEGYSVSREKKERFSLILESASTNQTSMYLCASSIRLAGASGTGELFFGEGSRLTVL.

This clonotype was counted at least ten times. The chain couples TRBV4-3 to TRBJ2-7; D tentatively fits TRBD1 or TRBD2 (6 bases each). Germline V CDR1 and CDR2: LGHNA, YSLEER. V lost 0 bases and J 3 bases, leaving 15 bases between the germline ends. The CDR3 is made up of 16 amino acids. CDR3 in amino acids: CASSQDWGAPRYEQYF. As DNA, the CDR3 is TGCGCCAGCAGCCAAGATTGGGGGGCGCCGCGCTACGAGCAGTACTTC.

For this clonotype: Compared with germline, one end of the junction differs, possibly owing to a read error. This chain uses TRBV12-3 or TRBV12-4 with TRBJ2-1; D is perhaps TRBD2 (5 bases). CDR3 length: 15 residues. The CDR3 coding sequence is TGTGCCAGCAGTTTCGACTCTAGCTCCCACAATGAGCAGTTCTTC. Translated, it gives CASSFDSSSHNEQFF.

In this sample, this clonotype is medium-sized (0.01 to 0.1%). The chain links TRBV4-1 to TRBJ2-3; 11 positions agree with TRBD1. The V and J ends lost 3 bases and 4 bases, in that order; junction bases with no gene match: 3. Germline loops: CDR1 MGHRA, CDR2 YSYEKL. The length of the CDR3 is 15 residues. CDR3 protein: CASSQGQGGPDTQYF. CDR3 nucleotides: TGCGCCAGCAGCCAGGGACAGGGGGGCCCAGATACGCAGTATTTT.